This T cell receptor beta chain emerged from a study of blood T cells in healthy people across ages. About this clonotype: As yet, its antigen is unknown.

Germline V gene lookup returns CDR1 SGHRS and CDR2 YFSETQ. V shed 4 bases, J shed 4 bases, and the junction held 7 bases outside the gene matches. CDR3 length: 15 residues. Total RNA, at least 6 micrograms per sample, was extracted from PBMCs. Study results and caveats: Diversity estimates from one million T cells were considered underestimates. Long-lived donors had more naive CD4+ cells and higher diversity than aged donors.

A second PCR, run for roughly 7 to 11 cycles, used a sample-barcoded 5' primer plus a J-beta primer mix. Via MiXCR, TCRdb re-called the 5' RACE reads, giving one row per CDR3 protein. The repertoire consists of about a million distinct CDR3 sequences, with under 50% occurring once and the leading ten covering about an eighth. The chain joins TRBV5-1 to TRBJ1-5; TRBD1 matches 8 bases. This receptor was taken from a man aged 30-40 years in good health. The sequencing input was blood. This CDR3 is CASSTGTGGNQPQHF. The CDR3 DNA follows: TGCGCCAGCAGCACTGGGACAGGCGGGAATCAGCCCCAGCATTTT.